The entry below gives a single T cell receptor beta chain sequence along with its context. The CDR3 runs 16 residues. Germline-derived CDR1 and CDR2 are SGHVS and FNYEAQ. V shed 5 bases, J shed 5 bases, and the junction held 11 bases outside the gene matches. This sample is part of a study of blood T cell repertoires in COVID-19. Study information: Italy, Spain and the United States were the sources of the convalescent and acute COVID-19 samples. T cells, B-cell-depleted T cells, or PBMCs supplied cDNA or gDNA.

Authors' data handling: The assay estimated nucleated cells by amplifying reference gene primers. Sequencing used immunoSEQ multiplex PCR; TCRdb keeps in-frame clones, though not all of them. The V and J calls and clone size come from that table; D and trimming were worked out from the DNA. The sample shows about 98,000 clones, roughly 80% of them seen only once. This sequence was found in a man at least 80 years old with acute or convalescent COVID-19. The sequenced sample consisted of peripheral blood. The J gene is TRBJ2-5, the V gene TRBV7-6; 10 nucleotides agree with TRBD2. CDR3 DNA sequence: TGTGCCAGCAGCCCCTCAAGCGGGGGGGCCCACGAGACCCAGTACTTC. Its translation: CASSPSSGGAHETQYF. Drawing the rest from reference TRBV7-6 and TRBJ2-5, the complete variable domain is GAGVSQSPRYKVTKRGQDVALRCDPISGHVSLYWYRQALGQGPEFLTYFNYEAQQDKSGLPNDRFSAERPEGSISTLTIQRTEQRDSAMYRCASSPSSGGAHETQYFGPGTRLLVL.